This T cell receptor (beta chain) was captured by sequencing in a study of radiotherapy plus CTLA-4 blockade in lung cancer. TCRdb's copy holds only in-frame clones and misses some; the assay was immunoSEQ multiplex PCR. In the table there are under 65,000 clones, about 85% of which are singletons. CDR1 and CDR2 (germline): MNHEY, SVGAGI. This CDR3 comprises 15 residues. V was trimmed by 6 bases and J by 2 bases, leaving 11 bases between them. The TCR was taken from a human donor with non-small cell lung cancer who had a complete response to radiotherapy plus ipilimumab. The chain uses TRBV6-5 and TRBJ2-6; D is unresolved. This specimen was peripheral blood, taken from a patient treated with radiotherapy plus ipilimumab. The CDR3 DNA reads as TGTGCCAGCAGCCTTTTACAAGCTGGGGCCAACGTCCTGACTTTC. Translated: CASSLLQAGANVLTF.